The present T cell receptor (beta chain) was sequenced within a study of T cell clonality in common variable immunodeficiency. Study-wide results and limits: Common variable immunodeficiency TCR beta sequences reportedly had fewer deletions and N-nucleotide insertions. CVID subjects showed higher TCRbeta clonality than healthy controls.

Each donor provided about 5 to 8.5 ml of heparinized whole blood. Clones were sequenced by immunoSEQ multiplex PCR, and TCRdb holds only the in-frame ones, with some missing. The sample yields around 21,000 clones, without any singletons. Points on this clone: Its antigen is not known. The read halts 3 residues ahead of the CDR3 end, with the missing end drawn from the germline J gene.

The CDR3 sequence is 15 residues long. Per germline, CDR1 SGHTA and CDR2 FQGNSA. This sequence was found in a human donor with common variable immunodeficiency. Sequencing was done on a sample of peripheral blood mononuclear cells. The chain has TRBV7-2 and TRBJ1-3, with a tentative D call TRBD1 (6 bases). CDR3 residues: CASRAVGGGDSAIYF. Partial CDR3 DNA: TGTGCCAGCAGGGCGGTTGGCGGGGGCGATTCGGCC.